The 2 T cell receptor beta chains presented below share a single source sample, sequenced in a study of a mutant IDH1 vaccine in newly diagnosed glioma. The data were produced by immunoSEQ multiplex PCR, yet TCRdb's version contains in-frame clones alone and is incomplete. The sample carries some 100,000 clones, 83% recorded once. Specified time point: baseline, week 1 (first vaccination visit). Described treatment: pre-vaccination baseline after standard-of-care therapy. This material consisted of PBMCs, taken from a glioma patient treated with radiotherapy, temozolomide or both. These receptors all stem from a woman in her 50s with glioma.

The chain has TRBV5-1 and TRBJ2-5; 11 bases align to TRBD2. Trimming at V came to 5 bases and at J to 5 bases, leaving 2 bases not matched to a gene. The CDR3 is 13 residues long. Germline values: CDR1 SGHRS, CDR2 YFSETQ. For the CDR3, the DNA is TGCGCCAGCAGACTAGCGGGGGATGAGACCCAGTACTTC. Translation gives CASRLAGDETQYF.

The chain links TRBV6-5 to TRBJ2-5, with a weak D call TRBD2 (6 bases). Germline V gene sequence: CDR1 MNHEY, CDR2 SVGAGI. V was cut by 0 bases and J by 7 bases, with 6 bases left in between. This CDR3 has 12 amino acids. This chain's CDR3 is CASSYSGGTQYF. CDR3 in DNA: TGTGCCAGCAGTTACTCGGGGGGGACCCAGTACTTC.